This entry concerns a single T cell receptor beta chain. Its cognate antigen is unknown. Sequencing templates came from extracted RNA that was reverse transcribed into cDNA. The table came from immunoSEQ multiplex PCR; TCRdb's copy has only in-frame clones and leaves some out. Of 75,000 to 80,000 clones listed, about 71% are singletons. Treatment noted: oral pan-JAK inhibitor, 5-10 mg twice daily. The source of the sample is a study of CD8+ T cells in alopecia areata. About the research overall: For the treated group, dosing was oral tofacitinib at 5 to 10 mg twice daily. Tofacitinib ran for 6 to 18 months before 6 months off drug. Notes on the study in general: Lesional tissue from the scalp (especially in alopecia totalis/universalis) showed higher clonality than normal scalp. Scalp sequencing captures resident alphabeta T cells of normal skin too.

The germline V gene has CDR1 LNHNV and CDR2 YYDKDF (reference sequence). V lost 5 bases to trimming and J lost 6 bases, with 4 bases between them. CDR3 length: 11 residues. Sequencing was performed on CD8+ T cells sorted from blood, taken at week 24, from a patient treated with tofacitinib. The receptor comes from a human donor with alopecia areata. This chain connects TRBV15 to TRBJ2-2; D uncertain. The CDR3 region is CATSFAGELFF. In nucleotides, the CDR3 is TGTGCCACCAGCTTCGCCGGGGAGCTGTTTTTT.